This T cell receptor beta chain was documented in a study of T cells of healthy individuals. The table lists this clonotype with many counts. Trimming removed 6 bases from V and 8 bases from J, with 13 bases in between. The CDR3 extends over 11 amino acids. Germline V gene lookup returns CDR1 DFQATT and CDR2 SNEGSKA (reference sequence). TCRdb re-called the 5' RACE reads with MiXCR, one entry per CDR3 protein. The sample records more than 60,000 distinct CDR3 sequences, under 20% being singletons. The sequence came from a human donor in good health. The gene calls are TRBV20-1 and TRBJ1-1; D remains ambiguous. The CDR3 DNA is TGCAGTGCGGGCCCTTACAGAGAAGCTTTCTTT. Its protein is CSAGPYREAFF.